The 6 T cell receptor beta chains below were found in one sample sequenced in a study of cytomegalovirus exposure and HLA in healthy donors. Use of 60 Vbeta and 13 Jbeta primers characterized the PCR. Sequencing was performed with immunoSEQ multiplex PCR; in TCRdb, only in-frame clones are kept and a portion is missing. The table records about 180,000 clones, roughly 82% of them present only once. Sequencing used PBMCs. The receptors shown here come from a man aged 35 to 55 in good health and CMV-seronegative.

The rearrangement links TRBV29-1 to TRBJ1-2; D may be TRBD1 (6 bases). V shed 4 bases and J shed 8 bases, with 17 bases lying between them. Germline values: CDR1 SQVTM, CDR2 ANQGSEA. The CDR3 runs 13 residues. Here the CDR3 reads CSVGGYRERGYTF. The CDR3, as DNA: TGCAGCGTTGGGGGATACAGGGAAAGGGGCTACACCTTC.

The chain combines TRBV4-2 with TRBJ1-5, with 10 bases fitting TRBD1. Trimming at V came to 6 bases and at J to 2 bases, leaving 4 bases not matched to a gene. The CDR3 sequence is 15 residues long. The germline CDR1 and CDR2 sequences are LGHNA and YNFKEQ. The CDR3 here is CASRGQGSGNQPQHF. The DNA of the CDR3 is TGTGCCAGCAGGGGACAGGGGTCGGGCAATCAGCCCCAGCATTTT.

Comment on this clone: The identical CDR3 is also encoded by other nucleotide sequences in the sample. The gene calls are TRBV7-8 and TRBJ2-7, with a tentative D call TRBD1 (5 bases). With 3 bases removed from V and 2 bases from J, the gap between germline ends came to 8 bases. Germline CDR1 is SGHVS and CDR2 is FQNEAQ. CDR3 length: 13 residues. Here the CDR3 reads CASSLGQPYEQYF. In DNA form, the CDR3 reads TGTGCCAGCAGCTTGGGGCAGCCCTACGAGCAGTACTTC.

The CDR3 is CASTKSGESNQPQHF. The CDR3, as DNA: TGTGCCAGCACTAAATCCGGGGAGAGCAATCAGCCCCAGCATTTT. The chain employs TRBV6-6 and TRBJ1-5; D unresolved. V shed 7 bases and J shed 1 base, with 14 bases lying between them. The CDR3 length is 15 residues. Germline V gene sequence: CDR1 MNHNY, CDR2 SVGAGI (reference sequence).

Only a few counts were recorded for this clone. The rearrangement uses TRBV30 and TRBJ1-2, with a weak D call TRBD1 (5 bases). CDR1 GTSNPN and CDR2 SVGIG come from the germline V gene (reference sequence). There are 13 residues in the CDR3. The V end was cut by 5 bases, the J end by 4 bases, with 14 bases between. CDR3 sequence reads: CAWATTDLYGYTF. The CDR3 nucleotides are TGTGCCTGGGCGACGACAGACCTCTATGGCTACACCTTC.

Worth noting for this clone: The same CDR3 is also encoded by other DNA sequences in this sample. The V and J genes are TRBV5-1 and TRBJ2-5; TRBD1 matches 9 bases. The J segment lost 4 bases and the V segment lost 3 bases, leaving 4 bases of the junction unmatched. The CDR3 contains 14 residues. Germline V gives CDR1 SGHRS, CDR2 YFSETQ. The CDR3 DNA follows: TGCGCCAGCAGCTCTGGACAGGGGCGAGAGACCCAGTACTTC. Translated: CASSSGQGRETQYF.